The 5 T cell receptor beta chains listed next were all sequenced from one sample in a study of blood T cell repertoires in COVID-19 (dated by TCRdb to the early 2020s). The method was the immunoSEQ multiplex PCR assay. As stored in TCRdb, this immuneACCESS dataset retains in-frame rearrangements with V and J assigned. A fraction of the clones does not appear; measured against another copy, unresolved V genes explain less than half of the discrepancy, and the remainder lacks a known reason. This sample has roughly 230,000 clones in its table, and about 87% of those were observed once. The top ten hold approximately 1.6% of the sample. The sample consisted of peripheral blood. These receptors came from a man between 70 and 80 years old with acute or convalescent COVID-19.

This clone was detected ten times or more. This chain uses TRBV11-3 with TRBJ2-7, with 8 bases matching TRBD1. Germline loops: CDR1 SGHNT, CDR2 YENEEA. The CDR3 spans 14 residues. Trimming took 5 bases from V and 6 from J; bases not matched to a gene: 9. The CDR3 here is CASSVDRASREQYF. In DNA form, the CDR3 reads TGTGCCAGCAGCGTGGACAGGGCCTCTCGCGAGCAGTACTTC.

V is TRBV4-1 and J is TRBJ2-7, with TRBD2 as a possible D gene (5 bases). Trimming removed 0 bases from V and 7 bases from J, with 19 bases in between. The CDR3 loop spans 16 amino acids. CDR1 MGHRA and CDR2 YSYEKL come from the germline V gene. CDR3 protein: CASSQEGSSALREQYF. CDR3 coding DNA: TGCGCCAGCAGCCAAGAGGGAAGTAGCGCCTTGAGAGAGCAGTACTTC.

This chain uses TRBV5-1 with TRBJ2-7; the match to TRBD2 covers 8 bases. Trimming at V came to 2 bases and at J to 4 bases, leaving 8 bases not matched to a gene. CDR3 length: 15 amino acids. Germline V CDR1 and CDR2: SGHRS, YFSETQ. The DNA of the CDR3 is TGCGCCAGCAGCTTTGGAACTAGCGGAGGGTACGAGCAGTACTTC. As protein: CASSFGTSGGYEQYF.

The chain carries TRBV6-5 and TRBJ2-2; weak D call: TRBD2 (6 bases). There are 15 residues in the CDR3. The germline V gene has CDR1 MNHEY and CDR2 SVGAGI. Deletions cut 6 bases from V and 6 bases from J, with 17 bases between. The CDR3 DNA sequence: TGTGCCAGCAGCTCGACTAGTGGGGCTCCCGGGGAGCTGTTTTTT. Translated: CASSSTSGAPGELFF.

V and J are TRBV25-1 and TRBJ1-1, with 11 bases aligning to TRBD1. The CDR3 totals 16 residues. With V trimmed by 4 bases and J by 3 bases, 7 bases remained unmatched. Germline V gene lookup returns CDR1 MGHDK and CDR2 SYGVNS. The CDR3, as DNA: TGTGCCAGCAGTGGAACGGACAGGGGGCTTTACACTGAAGCTTTCTTT. As protein: CASSGTDRGLYTEAFF.